The rows below give T cell receptor beta chains drawn from one sample of a study of a mutant IDH1 vaccine in newly diagnosed glioma. TCRdb's copy holds only in-frame clones and misses some; the assay was immunoSEQ multiplex PCR. The sample records approximately 110,000 clones, around 90% being singletons. No antigen has been identified for these receptors. The source was PBMCs, collected from a glioma patient whose treatment included an IDH1 peptide vaccine. The origin of the receptors is a woman aged 45-65 years with glioma. The CDR3 runs from the conserved cysteine through the conserved F or W. The D gene is left open where the match is weak. Size values are once, few and many counts, or a class for expanded clones, and some rows have none.

V	D	J	size	DNA	CDR3
TRBV27	TRBD2	TRBJ2-7	-	TGTGCCAGCAGTGCTACTAGCGGGAGCACCTACGAGCAGTACTTC	CASSATSGSTYEQYF
TRBV19	-	TRBJ2-7	once	TGTGCCAGTAGTAGGGTGGGTCACTACGAGCAGTACTTC	CASSRVGHYEQYF
TRBV10-3	-	TRBJ2-2	-	TGTGCCATCAGTGAGTCGAGCCAGGGTCGTAACACCGGGGAGCTGTTTTTT	CAISESSQGRNTGELFF
TRBV5-4	-	TRBJ1-1	-	TGTGCCAGCAGCCAGGGAGGGGAGGCTGAAGCTTTCTTT	CASSQGGEAEAFF
TRBV21-1	-	TRBJ1-5	-	TGTGCCAGCAGCAAAGCCAACCCCAGATTGAATAGCAATCAGCCCCAGCATTTT	CASSKANPRLNSNQPQHF
TRBV19	-	TRBJ1-1	-	TGTGCCACCATACTACGGGCCGGGGTCACTGAAGCTTTCTTT	CATILRAGVTEAFF
TRBV19	TRBD2	TRBJ2-5	-	TGTGCCAGTAGTGACAGCGGGAGGGCCTTGGAGACCCAGTACTTC	CASSDSGRALETQYF
TRBV2	TRBD1	TRBJ2-7	-	TGTGCCAGCACGGACAGGGACTACGAGCAGTACTTC	CASTDRDYEQYF
TRBV19	-	TRBJ1-2	-	TGTGCCAGTATGGGGCTCAGCACTAACTATGGCTACACCTTC	CASMGLSTNYGYTF
TRBV7-3	TRBD2	TRBJ2-1	-	TGTGCCAGCAGCTTAACTCCGGGGGGCAATGAGCAGTTCTTC	CASSLTPGGNEQFF
TRBV27	-	TRBJ1-2	-	TGTGCCAGCAGTTCACCAACCCTTTTCGGTAGGGGCTCTAGCTATGGCTACACCTTC	CASSSPTLFGRGSSYGYTF
TRBV28	-	TRBJ2-2	-	TGTGCCAGCAGAGGGGTCACCGGGGAGCTGTTTTTT	CASRGVTGELFF
TRBV27	-	TRBJ1-5	once	TGTGCCAGTAAGGACAGTTTTAGCAATCAGCCCCAGCATTTT	CASKDSFSNQPQHF
TRBV5-1	-	TRBJ1-4	-	TGCGCCAGCAGCTTTTATGAGGGGCGGAATGAAAAACTGTTTTTT	CASSFYEGRNEKLFF
TRBV5-1	-	TRBJ2-5	-	TGCGCCAGCAGCTTGGCAGGGGTACAAGAGACCCAGTACTTC	CASSLAGVQETQYF
TRBV30	-	TRBJ2-5	-	TGTGCAAGGGGATATGACGAGACCCAGTACTTC	CARGYDETQYF
TRBV4-1	TRBD1	TRBJ2-4	-	TGCGCCAGCAGCCAACCTACAGGGGGCGCTGACAAATGGAACATTCAGTACTTC	CASSQPTGGADKWNIQYF
TRBV29-1	TRBD2	TRBJ2-5	-	TGCAGTCTAGCGGGAGAGGCGGGGTACCAAGAGACCCAGTACTTC	CSLAGEAGYQETQYF
TRBV19	-	TRBJ1-1	-	TGTGCCAGTAGCCCGGGGCCGCTGAACACTGAAGCTTTCTTT	CASSPGPLNTEAFF
TRBV11-2	-	TRBJ1-3	-	TGTGCCAGCAGCTTATTAAGGGGGAGGTCTGGAAACACCATATATTTT	CASSLLRGRSGNTIYF
TRBV7-9	-	TRBJ2-1	-	TGTGCCAGCAGCAACGAGCCGGGGTCTGGGAGGCGGGCCAATGAGCAGTTCTTC	CASSNEPGSGRRANEQFF
TRBV11-2	-	TRBJ2-7	-	TGTGCCAGCAGCTTAGTTGGCAGGGCCTACGAGCAGTACTTC	CASSLVGRAYEQYF